The clone carrying this TCR beta chain has just a few counts. The data were obtained in a study of T cells in Graves' hyperthyroidism and ophthalmopathy. Background on the study: Prior to any treatment, at the point of initial diagnosis, peripheral blood was collected.

Amplification targeted TCR beta CDR3 regions from RNA transcripts. The HTBI primer set was used in a first-round RT-PCR of the TCR CDR3. In TCRdb, the multiplex PCR reads were re-called with MiXCR into one record per CDR3 protein. The repertoire holds fewer than 550,000 distinct CDR3 sequences, with about 15% as singletons. Orbital computed tomography and thyroid ultrasound, together with serum TRAb and thyroxine and clinical symptoms, were used for diagnoses. From germline, CDR1 is ENHRY and CDR2 SYGVKD. This CDR3 has 12 residues. Trimming pared 7 bases from V and 2 bases from J, leaving 5 bases between.

Material for sequencing was blood. The receptor comes from a woman under 30 with Graves' hyperthyroidism. The chain recombines TRBV10-3 with TRBJ2-2, with unresolved D. The CDR3 protein is CAITVNTGELFF. In DNA, the CDR3 is TGTGCCATCACAGTTAACACCGGGGAGCTGTTTTTT.